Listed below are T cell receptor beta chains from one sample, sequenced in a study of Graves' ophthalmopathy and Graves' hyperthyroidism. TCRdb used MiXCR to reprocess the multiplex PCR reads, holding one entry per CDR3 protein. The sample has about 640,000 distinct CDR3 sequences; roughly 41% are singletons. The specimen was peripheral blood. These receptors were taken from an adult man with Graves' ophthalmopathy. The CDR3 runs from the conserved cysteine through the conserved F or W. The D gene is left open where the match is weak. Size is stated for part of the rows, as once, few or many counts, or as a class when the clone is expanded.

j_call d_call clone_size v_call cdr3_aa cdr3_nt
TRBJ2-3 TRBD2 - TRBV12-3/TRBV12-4 CASSPAGTSTDTQYF TGTGCCAGCAGCCCAGCGGGGACTAGCACAGATACGCAGTATTTT
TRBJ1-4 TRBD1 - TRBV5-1 CASSLGDRADEKLFF TGCGCCAGCAGCTTGGGGGACAGGGCAGATGAAAAACTGTTTTTT
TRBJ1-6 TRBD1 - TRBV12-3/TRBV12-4 CASSVRDRGRSPLHF TGTGCCAGCAGCGTACGGGACAGGGGTCGGTCACCCCTCCACTTT
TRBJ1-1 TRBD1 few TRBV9 CASSLLTGGAGNTEAFF TGTGCCAGCAGCCTCCTGACAGGGGGCGCCGGGAACACTGAAGCTTTCTTT
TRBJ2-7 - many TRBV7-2 CASSLEYEQYF TGTGCCAGCAGCTTGGAATACGAGCAGTACTTC
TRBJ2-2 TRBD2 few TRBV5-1 CASRGTSGENTGELFF TGCGCCAGCAGGGGGACTAGCGGGGAGAACACCGGGGAGCTGTTTTTT
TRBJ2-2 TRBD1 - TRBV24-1 CARPGQGSTGELFF TGTGCTAGGCCGGGACAGGGATCCACCGGGGAGCTGTTTTTT
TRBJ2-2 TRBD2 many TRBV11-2 CASSHGLAGGTGELFF TGTGCCAGCAGCCACGGACTAGCGGGGGGAACCGGGGAGCTGTTTTTT
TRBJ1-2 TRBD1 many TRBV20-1 CSARPGQGGNYGYTF TGCAGTGCTAGACCTGGACAGGGCGGTAACTATGGCTACACCTTC
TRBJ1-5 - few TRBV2 CASSDKGQYGPWGNQPQHF TGTGCCAGCAGTGATAAAGGACAATACGGCCCCTGGGGCAATCAGCCCCAGCATTTT
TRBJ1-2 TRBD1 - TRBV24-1 CASRDRTGYHGYTF TGTGCCAGCAGAGACAGGACAGGGTATCATGGCTACACCTTC
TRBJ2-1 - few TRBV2 CASVQISYNEQFF TGTGCCAGCGTCCAGATCTCCTACAATGAGCAGTTCTTC
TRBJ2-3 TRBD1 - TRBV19 CASRAGQGIADTQYF TGTGCCAGTCGTGCCGGACAGGGGATAGCAGATACGCAGTATTTT
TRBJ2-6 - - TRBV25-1 CASSEIRGSSGANVLTF TGTGCCAGCAGTGAAATACGTGGAAGCTCTGGGGCCAACGTCCTGACTTTC
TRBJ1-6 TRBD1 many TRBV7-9 CASSEGDRHSPLHF TGTGCCAGCAGCGAGGGGGACAGGCACTCACCCCTCCACTTT
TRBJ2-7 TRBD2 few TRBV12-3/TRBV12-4 CASTTSGNLVGEQYF TGTGCCAGCACCACTAGCGGGAACTTAGTAGGGGAGCAGTACTTC
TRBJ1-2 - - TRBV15 CATNRQGGNYGYTF TGTGCCACCAACCGGCAAGGCGGGAACTATGGCTACACCTTC
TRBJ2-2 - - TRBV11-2 CASRLSRARHTGELFF TGTGCCAGCAGGCTATCCAGGGCCCGGCACACCGGGGAGCTGTTTTTT
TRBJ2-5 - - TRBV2 CASWRELGETQYF TGTGCCAGCTGGAGAGAACTGGGGGAGACCCAGTACTTC
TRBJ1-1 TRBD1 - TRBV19 CASSIRSASDRGPNTEAFF TGTGCCAGTAGTATCAGATCGGCCTCGGACAGGGGCCCTAACACTGAAGCTTTCTTT
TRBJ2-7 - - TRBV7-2 CASSFSISTYEQYF TGTGCCAGCAGCTTTTCCATAAGTACCTACGAGCAGTACTTC
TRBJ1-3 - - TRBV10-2 CASTMRLLAGNTIYF TGCGCCAGCACCATGAGGCTACTCGCTGGAAACACCATATATTTT
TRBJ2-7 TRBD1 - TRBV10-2 CASSTIQGPYEQYF TGTGCCAGCAGCACCATACAGGGGCCCTACGAGCAGTACTTC
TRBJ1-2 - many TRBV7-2 CASSFPTPPNRDYGYTF TGTGCCAGCAGCTTCCCCACCCCCCCTAATCGGGACTATGGCTACACCTTC
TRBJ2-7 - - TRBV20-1 CSARQARSSYEQYF TGCAGTGCTAGACAGGCTCGGAGCTCCTACGAGCAGTACTTC
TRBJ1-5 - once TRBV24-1 CAITEPGQPQHF TGTGCCATTACTGAGCCGGGTCAGCCCCAGCATTTT
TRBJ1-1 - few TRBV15 CATSRPQLGLMDTEAFF TGTGCCACCAGCAGACCCCAACTCGGCCTTATGGACACTGAAGCTTTCTTT
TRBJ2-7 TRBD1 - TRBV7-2 CASSLARDSPTYEQYF TGTGCCAGCAGTTTGGCACGGGACAGCCCGACCTACGAGCAGTACTTC
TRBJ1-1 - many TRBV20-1 CSARDGGNTEAFF TGCAGTGCTAGAGATGGCGGGAACACTGAAGCTTTCTTT
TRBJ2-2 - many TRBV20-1 CSASDPVQVGELFF TGCAGTGCCTCGGACCCCGTACAGGTCGGGGAGCTGTTTTTT
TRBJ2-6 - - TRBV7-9 CASSLDAGSNVLTF TGTGCCAGCAGCTTAGATGCAGGGTCTAACGTCCTGACTTTC
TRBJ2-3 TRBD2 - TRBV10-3 CVINVGAGGTTDTQYF TGTGTCATCAACGTGGGAGCGGGGGGGACCACAGATACGCAGTATTTT
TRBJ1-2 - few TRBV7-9 CASSQPTRGGDGYGYTF TGTGCCAGCAGCCAACCCACCCGGGGAGGTGACGGCTATGGCTACACCTTC
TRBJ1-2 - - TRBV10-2 CASRETQGNLYGYTF TGCGCCAGCCGTGAGACGCAAGGTAACCTGTATGGCTACACCTTC
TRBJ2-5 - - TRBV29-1 CSLARGVKETQYF TGCAGCTTGGCCAGAGGCGTCAAAGAGACCCAGTACTTC
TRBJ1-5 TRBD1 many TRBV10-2 CASSESGTGVSNQPQHF TGCGCCAGCAGTGAATCTGGGACAGGGGTTAGCAATCAGCCCCAGCATTTT
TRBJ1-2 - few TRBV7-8 CASSQDGEVYGYTF TGCGCCAGCAGCCAAGATGGGGAAGTCTATGGCTACACCTTC